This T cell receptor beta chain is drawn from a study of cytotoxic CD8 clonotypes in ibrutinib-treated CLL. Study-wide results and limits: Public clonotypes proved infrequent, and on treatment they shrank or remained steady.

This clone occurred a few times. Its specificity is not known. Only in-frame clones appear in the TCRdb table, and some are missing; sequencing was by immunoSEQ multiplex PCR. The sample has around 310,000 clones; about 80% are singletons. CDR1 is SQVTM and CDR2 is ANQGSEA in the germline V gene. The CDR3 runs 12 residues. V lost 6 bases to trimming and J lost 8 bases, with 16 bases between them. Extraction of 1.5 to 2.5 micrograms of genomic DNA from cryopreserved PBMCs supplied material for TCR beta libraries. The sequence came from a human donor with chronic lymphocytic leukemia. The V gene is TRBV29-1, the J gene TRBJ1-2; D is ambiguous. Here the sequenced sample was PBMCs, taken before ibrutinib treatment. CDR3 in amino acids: CSVAYLTGGYTF. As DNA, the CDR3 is TGCAGCGTCGCCTACCTGACTGGAGGCTACACCTTC.